This T cell receptor (beta chain) was identified in a study of blood T cell repertoires in COVID-19. Participants were aged about 18 to 90 years, lived in 20 to 30 US areas, and enrolled virtually. Per the original data handling: The authors estimated nucleated cell counts from reference gene primer amplification. The protocol was immunoSEQ multiplex PCR, while the TCRdb copy is restricted to in-frame clones and leaves out a portion. V and J calls and clone size are as listed in that table; D and trimming were resolved from the DNA. The data hold roughly 230,000 clones, with around nine tenths observed a single time. This clonotype originated in a man aged 30-40 years in a cohort exposed to, infected with or recovered from COVID-19 (not recorded which). Sequenced material: PBMCs or T cells enriched from blood (not recorded which).

The CDR3 loop reads CASSIGLARHTDTQYF. CDR3 nucleotides: TGTGCCAGTAGTATCGGACTAGCGCGACACACAGATACGCAGTATTTT. J is TRBJ2-3 and V is TRBV19; 9 nucleotides agree with TRBD2. The CDR3 has 16 amino acids. V shed 3 bases and J 2 bases; nucleotides not matched to a gene: 6. Germline V gives CDR1 LNHDA, CDR2 SQIVND (reference sequence).